The 20 T cell receptor beta chains given below trace back to one sample, sequenced in a study of blood T cell repertoires in COVID-19. Profiled with immunoSEQ multiplex PCR; TCRdb holds only in-frame clones, not every one. Here the sample spans roughly 60,000 clones, about nine tenths being singletons. The specimen sequenced was peripheral blood. These receptors all come from a man between 60 and 75 years old with active COVID-19.

The chain couples TRBV9 to TRBJ2-5, with 8 bases fitting TRBD1. The CDR3 has 13 amino acids. The germline gives CDR1 SGDLS, CDR2 YYNGEE. After removal of 2 bases from V and 5 bases from J, the junction contained 2 bases not matched to a gene. CDR3 amino acids: CASSVTGGETQYF. Here the CDR3 DNA reads TGTGCCAGCAGCGTTACAGGGGGGGAGACCCAGTACTTC.

V usage is TRBV29-1 and J usage is TRBJ2-7; 12 bases match TRBD2. CDR3 size: 15 residues. Germline trimming cut 2 bases from V and 6 bases from J; bases unmatched to any gene: 8. CDR1 and CDR2 from the germline V gene are SQVTM and ANQGSEA. In DNA, the CDR3 is TGCAGCGTTGAACGTTTACTAGCGGGAGGTGGCGAGCAGTACTTC. This encodes CSVERLLAGGGEQYF.

V usage is TRBV2 and J usage is TRBJ1-4; TRBD1 matches at 8 bases. Germline assignment: CDR1 SNHLY and CDR2 FYNNEI. V trimming: 6 bases; J trimming: 3 bases; junction bases outside the gene matches: 9. This CDR3 region has 16 residues. CDR3 DNA: TGTGCCAGCAGCGGGCAGGGGGCGCGGGCTAATGAAAAACTGTTTTTT. Translation gives CASSGQGARANEKLFF.

The rearrangement uses TRBV28 and TRBJ2-7; 8 bases are a match to TRBD1. From germline, CDR1 is MDHEN and CDR2 SYDVKM. Trimming at V came to 5 bases and at J to 3 bases, leaving 9 bases not matched to a gene. The CDR3 loop spans 15 amino acids. CDR3 DNA: TGTGCCAGCAGTCCGCGGACAGGGATGGGCTACGAGCAGTACTTC. It is translated as CASSPRTGMGYEQYF.

This chain links TRBV7-9 with TRBJ2-5; 10 nucleotides align to TRBD2. Germline V CDR1 and CDR2: SEHNR, FQNEAQ (reference sequence). The V segment lost 5 bases and the J segment 5 bases; nucleotides outside the gene matches: 5. This CDR3 comprises 14 residues. The CDR3 DNA follows: TGTGCCAGCAGCGTAGGGACTAGCGAGGAGACCCAGTACTTC. Translating gives CASSVGTSEETQYF.

The CDR3 sequence: CASSLVEGEQYF. In nucleotides, the CDR3 is TGTGCCAGCAGCTTGGTTGAGGGCGAGCAGTACTTC. This chain joins TRBV7-9 and TRBJ2-7, with D maybe TRBD2 (5 bases). The CDR3 contains 12 residues. Per germline, CDR1 SEHNR and CDR2 FQNEAQ (reference sequence). Deletions cut 3 bases from V and 6 bases from J, with 9 bases between.

This clone was observed a handful of times. The genes are TRBV28 and TRBJ1-5, with D unclear. V was clipped by 6 bases and J by 2 bases, with 8 bases between them. The CDR3 is made up of 13 amino acids. Per the germline V gene, CDR1 is MDHEN and CDR2 is SYDVKM. The CDR3 loop reads CASRTLGNQPQHF. The CDR3 nucleotides read TGTGCCAGCAGGACGCTAGGCAATCAGCCCCAGCATTTT.

The V gene is TRBV5-1, the J gene TRBJ2-1, with a possible D match to TRBD1 (6 bases). There are 14 residues in the CDR3. From germline, CDR1 is SGHRS and CDR2 YFSETQ. Trimming pared 4 bases from V and 6 bases from J, leaving 14 bases between. CDR3 residues: CASSILQGANEQFF. CDR3 DNA: TGCGCCAGCAGCATACTACAGGGAGCCAATGAGCAGTTCTTC.

This chain connects TRBV10-3 to TRBJ1-6; 7 bases map to TRBD1. The germline CDR1 and CDR2 sequences are ENHRY and SYGVKD. The trim removed 5 bases at V and 7 bases at J, leaving 11 bases unmatched. The CDR3 sequence is 16 residues long. CDR3 region: CAISTSTGAQNSPLHF. CDR3 bases: TGTGCCATCAGTACTTCCACAGGGGCGCAGAATTCACCCCTCCACTTT.

This clone was observed a handful of times. The V and J genes are TRBV21-1 and TRBJ2-7; TRBD2, as called in the table, went unchecked against the DNA. TRBV21-1 is a known pseudogene. The length of the CDR3 is 18 residues. Here the CDR3 reads CASSKRWTSGRGTYEQYF. DNA for the CDR3: TGTGCCAGCAGCAAAAGATGGACTAGCGGGAGGGGGACCTACGAGCAGTACTTC.

The chain uses TRBV20-1 and TRBJ2-1; D gene ambiguous. The germline V gene encodes CDR1 DFQATT and CDR2 SNEGSKA (reference sequence). V was cut by 3 bases and J by 9 bases, with 12 bases left in between. This CDR3 has 12 residues. The CDR3 nucleotides are TGCAGTGCTAGTTTACGGGTTAGTGAGCAGTTCTTC. Protein sequence: CSASLRVSEQFF.

The chain recombines TRBV2 with TRBJ2-3; 8 nucleotides agree with TRBD2. The germline CDR1 and CDR2 sequences are SNHLY and FYNNEI. The junction had 14 bases not matched to a gene; V was cut back by 10 bases and J by 8 bases. The CDR3 has 14 residues. CDR3 residues: CATELAVLFGTQYF. The CDR3 DNA reads as TGTGCCACCGAACTAGCGGTGCTTTTTGGTACGCAGTATTTT.

CDR3: CASTLRAGGYNEQFF. The CDR3 nucleotides are TGTGCCAGCACCCTCCGAGCGGGAGGATACAATGAGCAGTTCTTC. This rearrangement joins TRBV5-6 to TRBJ2-1, with 9 nucleotides matching TRBD2. The J segment lost 4 bases and the V segment lost 6 bases, leaving 8 bases of the junction unmatched. The V gene's germline CDR1 is SGHDT and CDR2 YYEEEE. This CDR3 comprises 15 residues.

This chain uses TRBV19 with TRBJ1-1; TRBD1 matches 9 bases. This CDR3 is built from 15 residues. CDR1 and CDR2 from the germline V gene are LNHDA and SQIVND (reference sequence). V was clipped by 1 base and J by 5 bases; unmatched bases: 5. The CDR3 DNA follows: TGTGCCAGTAGTATAGGGGGGACAGGGCGGACTGAAGCTTTCTTT. Residues: CASSIGGTGRTEAFF. Drawing the rest from reference TRBV19 and TRBJ1-1, the complete variable domain is DGGITQSPKYLFRKEGQNVTLSCEQNLNHDAMYWYRQDPGQGLRLIYYSQIVNDFQKGDIAEGYSVSREKKESFPLTVTSAQKNPTAFYLCASSIGGTGRTEAFFGQGTRLTVV.

CDR3 nucleotide sequence: TGTGCCAGTAGTATTAGTAGCATCGGAGGACAGGGGGAACTCGATACGCAGTATTTT. Its protein product is CASSISSIGGQGELDTQYF. This sequence joins TRBV19 and TRBJ2-3; 10 bases are shared with TRBD1. This CDR3 has 19 amino acids. Germline V lookup: CDR1 LNHDA, CDR2 SQIVND (reference sequence). V dropped 3 bases and J dropped 6; count of bases not matched to a gene: 18.

V and J are TRBV19 and TRBJ2-7; possibly TRBD1 for D (6 bases). Germline CDR1 LNHDA, CDR2 SQIVND (reference sequence). The CDR3 spans 14 residues. Trimming removed 3 bases at V and 3 bases at J, with 12 bases between. CDR3 nucleotide sequence: TGTGCCAGTAGTATTCCTGGCAGGGGCTACGAGCAGTACTTC. It yields the protein CASSIPGRGYEQYF. The variable domain in full, completed from reference TRBV19 and TRBJ2-7, reads DGGITQSPKYLFRKEGQNVTLSCEQNLNHDAMYWYRQDPGQGLRLIYYSQIVNDFQKGDIAEGYSVSREKKESFPLTVTSAQKNPTAFYLCASSIPGRGYEQYFGPGTRLTVT.

On this clone itself: At one end, the junction sequence differs from germline, possibly due to a read error. The sample contains more than one DNA sequence encoding this CDR3. V usage is TRBV6-5 and J usage is TRBJ2-6, with TRBD2 as a possible D gene (5 bases). Germline V gives CDR1 MNHEY, CDR2 SVGAGI. The CDR3 spans 15 residues. DNA of the CDR3: TGTGCCAGCAGTACTAGTAGCTCTGGAGCCAACGTCCTGACTTTC. The encoded protein is CASSTSSSGANVLTF.

This chain joins TRBV2 and TRBJ2-7; 10 nucleotides line up with TRBD2. Germline V CDR1 and CDR2: SNHLY, FYNNEI. With V trimmed by 4 bases and J by 0 bases, 3 bases remained unmatched. This CDR3 region has 15 residues. CDR3 loop: CASSALAGSSYEQYF. CDR3 nucleotide sequence: TGTGCCAGCAGTGCACTAGCGGGAAGCTCCTACGAGCAGTACTTC.

V and J are TRBV5-5 and TRBJ2-7, with TRBD1 matching 7 bases. CDR1 is SGHKS and CDR2 is YYEKEE in the germline V gene (reference sequence). This CDR3 is built from 12 residues. Losses at the gene ends were 4 bases for V and 4 bases for J; bases not matched to a gene: 2. The CDR3 loop reads CASSAQGYEQYF. The CDR3 DNA reads as TGTGCCAGCAGCGCACAGGGGTACGAGCAGTACTTC.

This clone was observed once. The CDR3 DNA is TGTGCCAGCAGAAACGGGTGGTACACCATATATTTT. It encodes CASRNGWYTIYF. This chain joins TRBV27 and TRBJ1-3; D not certain. The CDR3 runs 12 residues. Trimming left V 6 bases short and J 8 bases short, with 11 bases between. Germline values: CDR1 MNHEY, CDR2 SMNVEV (reference sequence).